This T cell receptor beta chain came from a study of CD8+ T cells in alopecia areata. V trimming: 4 bases; J trimming: 5 bases; junction bases outside the gene matches: 6. This CDR3 has 14 residues. Germline V lookup: CDR1 MGHDK, CDR2 SYGVNS. Extraction of RNA preceded its reverse transcription into cDNA, which served as the sequencing template. Here immunoSEQ multiplex PCR was the method, and the copy in TCRdb shows in-frame clones only, minus some. Of some 190,000 clones in the sample, 50% to 60% are singletons; the top ten hold 0.69%. Study-level findings and limits: Many expanded lesional clones persisted in scalp and blood during tofacitinib treatment.

Comment on this clone: Its antigen is unidentified.

Stated treatment: oral pan-JAK inhibitor, 5-10 mg twice daily. J is TRBJ2-3 and V is TRBV25-1; 7 bases fit TRBD2. The origin of this receptor is a human donor with alopecia areata. The specimen comprised CD4+ T cells sorted from blood, sampled at week 4, from a patient treated with tofacitinib. The CDR3 nucleotides read TGTGCCAGCAGTGCCGCGGGAGTAGTAGATACGCAGTATTTT. It is translated as CASSAAGVVDTQYF.